These T cell receptor beta chains were read from a single sample in a study of human T cells and chemical hapten exposure. TCRdb itself ran the RACE reads through MiXCR, one entry per CDR3 protein. The sample yields more than 70,000 distinct CDR3 sequences, about 8.8% seen once. The sequencing sample was made of whole blood. Receptors were obtained from a female donor in good health. Some clones in this sample may be carry-over from other donors' samples. Each CDR3 is given with its conserved first and last residue.

cdr3_aa | j_call | v_call | cdr3_length
CSARPGASSYEQYF | TRBJ2-7 | TRBV20-1 | 14
CSADRGGYYGYTF | TRBJ1-2 | TRBV20-1 | 13
CASGQVSGNTIYF | TRBJ1-3 | TRBV7-2 | 13
CASSELWLTSGGAYEQYF | TRBJ2-7 | TRBV2 | 18
CSARGSSGPDGQYF | TRBJ2-7 | TRBV20-1 | 14
CASSAQGNEQFF | TRBJ2-1 | TRBV6-2/TRBV6-3 | 12
CSARVGDHEQYF | TRBJ2-7 | TRBV20-1 | 12
CASSLPEEATEQFF | TRBJ2-1 | TRBV7-3 | 14
CASSLLAGGQYEQYF | TRBJ2-7 | TRBV5-1 | 15
CASSLPTSSDTQYF | TRBJ2-3 | TRBV7-2 | 14
CASSSRFGDRGNYGYTF | TRBJ1-2 | TRBV5-6 | 17
CASSLETGGRGEQYF | TRBJ2-7 | TRBV4-3 | 15
CASSPGLAGGQFF | TRBJ2-1 | TRBV19 | 13
CASSLAGGNEKLFF | TRBJ1-4 | TRBV5-6 | 14
CASSLDAYDARNTIYF | TRBJ1-3 | TRBV7-2 | 16
CASSFLPGPPGANVLTF | TRBJ2-6 | TRBV27 | 17
CASSLAPGPIGLYEQYF | TRBJ2-7 | TRBV7-2 | 17
CASSSQYEQYF | TRBJ2-7 | TRBV7-6 | 11
CANSPNIAKNIQYF | TRBJ2-4 | TRBV18 | 14
CASSQEGLAGGPQYF | TRBJ2-5 | TRBV3-1 | 15
CASSSRAQGGELFF | TRBJ2-2 | TRBV11-1 | 14
CASSVGGPRTDTQYF | TRBJ2-3 | TRBV25-1 | 15
CASSDGLAVLNEQFF | TRBJ2-1 | TRBV5-6 | 15
CSARALNTGTSGRDTQYF | TRBJ2-3 | TRBV20-1 | 18
CASRQDTNQPQHF | TRBJ1-5 | TRBV28 | 13